The count of the clone carrying this TCR beta chain is one. Its antigen is as yet unknown. This sample is drawn from a study of cytomegalovirus exposure and HLA in healthy donors. General study findings and limits: In the 120 validation repertoires, a later analysis found that first-cohort TCR clusters tended to co-occur. A list of 164 TCR beta chains associated with cytomegalovirus was given. Some public TCRs appeared in many individuals, while most sequences were rare.

Method: immunoSEQ multiplex PCR; TCRdb's copy keeps in-frame clones and lacks some. The sample has tens of thousands of clones, roughly 94% seen once. Germline V lookup: CDR1 MNHEY, CDR2 SVGAGI. V lost 6 bases, J lost 4 bases, and 5 bases stayed unmatched. The CDR3 spans 14 residues. The sequenced sample consisted of PBMCs. The V call is TRBV6-5, the J call TRBJ2-3; TRBD2 matches at 9 bases. The clonotype comes from a man aged 18 to 29 in good health and CMV-seropositive. DNA for the CDR3: TGTGCCAGCAGCCTCCGACTAGCGGCAGATACGCAGTATTTT. Translation: CASSLRLAADTQYF.